This TCR beta chain emerged from a study of shared clonotypes between healthy human individuals. Overall study results and limits: Naive subsets usually exceeded memory subsets in estimated richness.

The CDR3 spans 15 residues. Germline CDR1 is LNHDA and CDR2 is SQIVND (reference sequence). Trimming at V came to 5 bases and at J to 3 bases, leaving 7 bases not matched to a gene. The table lists this clone with a count of one. The antigen remains unidentified. Produced via immunoSEQ multiplex PCR; TCRdb's table is partial and in-frame only. Of hundreds of thousands of clones in the sample, 90% to 97% are singletons; the top ten hold about 0.064%. The rearrangement uses TRBV19 and TRBJ2-1; TRBD2 agrees at 7 bases. Sequences were obtained from naive CD4+ T cells sorted from blood. The subset was: CD45RA+ positively selected. This receptor was taken from a woman between 25 and 40 years old in good health. The CDR3, as DNA: TGTGCCAGTAGTCTTCCGGGAGGTCGCTACAATGAGCAGTTCTTC. This encodes CASSLPGGRYNEQFF.